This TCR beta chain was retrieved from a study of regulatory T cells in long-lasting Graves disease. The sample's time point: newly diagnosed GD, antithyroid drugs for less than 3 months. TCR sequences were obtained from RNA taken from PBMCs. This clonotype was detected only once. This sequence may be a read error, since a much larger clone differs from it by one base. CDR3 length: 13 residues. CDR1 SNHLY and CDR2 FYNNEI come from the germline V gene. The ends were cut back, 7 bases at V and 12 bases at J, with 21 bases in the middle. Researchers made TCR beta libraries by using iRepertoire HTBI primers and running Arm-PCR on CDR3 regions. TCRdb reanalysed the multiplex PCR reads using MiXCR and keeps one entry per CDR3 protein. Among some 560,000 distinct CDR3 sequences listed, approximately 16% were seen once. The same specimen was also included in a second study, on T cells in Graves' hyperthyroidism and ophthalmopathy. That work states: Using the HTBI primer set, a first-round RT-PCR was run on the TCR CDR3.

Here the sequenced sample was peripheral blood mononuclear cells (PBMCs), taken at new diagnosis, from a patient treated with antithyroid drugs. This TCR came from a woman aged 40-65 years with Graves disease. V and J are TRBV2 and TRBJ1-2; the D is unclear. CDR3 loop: CASNEANRGGHTF. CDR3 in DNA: TGTGCCAGCAACGAGGCCAATCGGGGAGGCCACACCTTC.